One sample yielded the 26 T cell receptor beta chains listed below, sequenced in a study of cytomegalovirus exposure and HLA in healthy donors. PCR primers comprised 60 Vbeta and 13 Jbeta primers. Profiling relied on immunoSEQ multiplex PCR, and the TCRdb table lists in-frame clones only, not all of them. The sample contains about 120,000 clones, 74% of which appear only once. The sample comprised PBMCs. These receptors all stem from a human donor in good health.

This clone was seen only once. V is TRBV19 and J is TRBJ2-1; 12 positions match TRBD2. Germline V gene sequence: CDR1 LNHDA, CDR2 SQIVND (reference sequence). This CDR3 comprises 15 residues. V dropped 4 bases and J dropped 8; count of bases not matched to a gene: 6. CDR3 in amino acids: CASSRPSGGADEQFF. The CDR3 region has the DNA TGTGCCAGTAGTAGGCCTAGCGGGGGGGCCGATGAGCAGTTCTTC.

The chain is built from TRBV6-5 and TRBJ2-5; a weak D match, TRBD2 (7 bases). The germline gives CDR1 MNHEY, CDR2 SVGAGI. Trimming shortened V by 1 base and J by 5 bases, and 11 bases separated the two germline ends. There are 14 residues in the CDR3. This CDR3 is CASSYWGGGETQYF. The CDR3 nucleotides are TGTGCCAGCAGTTACTGGGGGGGCGGCGAGACCCAGTACTTC.

The rearrangement joins TRBV30 to TRBJ1-2; D ambiguous. CDR1 and CDR2 from the germline V gene are GTSNPN and SVGIG (reference sequence). Trimming pared 0 bases from V and 0 bases from J, leaving 8 bases between. The CDR3 runs 14 residues. In DNA, the CDR3 is TGTGCCTGGAGTGTGCGGATAGCTAACTATGGCTACACCTTC. It translates to CAWSVRIANYGYTF.

Here the CDR3 reads CASSPRLGNTEAFF. The CDR3 DNA reads TGTGCCAGCAGCCCGCGACTTGGTAACACTGAAGCTTTCTTT. The chain combines TRBV7-2 with TRBJ1-1; D call uncertain. Germline loops: CDR1 SGHTA, CDR2 FQGNSA. Between the trimmed V and J ends, which lost 5 bases and 2 bases, there was a span of 12 bases. This CDR3 has 14 amino acids.

This CDR3 is CASSPRTGNTGELFF. In nucleotides, the CDR3 is TGTGCCAGCAGCCCGAGGACAGGGAACACCGGGGAGCTGTTTTTT. V usage is TRBV9 and J usage is TRBJ2-2, with 7 bases aligning to TRBD1. This CDR3 region has 15 residues. The junction had 4 bases not matched to a gene; V was cut back by 4 bases and J by 1 base. Germline V CDR1 and CDR2: SGDLS, YYNGEE. Full variable domain (rest looked up from reference TRBV9 and TRBJ2-2): DSGVTQTPKHLITATGQRVTLRCSPRSGDLSVYWYQQSLDQGLQFLIQYYNGEERAKGNILERFSAQQFPDLHSELNLSSLELGDSALYFCASSPRTGNTGELFFGEGSRLTVL.

V gene TRBV2 combines with J gene TRBJ2-2; D might be TRBD2 (5 bases). Germline CDR1 SNHLY, CDR2 FYNNEI. V was clipped by 6 bases and J by 6 bases, with 20 bases between them. This CDR3 has 16 residues. The CDR3 is CASSPIPRQRAGELFF. The CDR3 DNA sequence: TGTGCCAGCAGCCCCATCCCCCGGCAGAGGGCCGGGGAGCTGTTTTTT.

The gene calls are TRBV6-5 and TRBJ1-1; TRBD1 aligns across 7 bases. The CDR3 has 15 amino acids. V dropped 6 bases and J dropped 0; count of bases not matched to a gene: 7. Germline CDR1 is MNHEY and CDR2 is SVGAGI. The CDR3 DNA reads as TGTGCCAGCAGGGACCTGACAGGGTTGAACACTGAAGCTTTCTTT. Residues: CASRDLTGLNTEAFF.

V and J are TRBV29-1 and TRBJ1-2; no clear D gene. The V end was cut by 7 bases, the J end by 6 bases, with 18 bases between. Germline assignment: CDR1 SQVTM and CDR2 ANQGSEA. There are 13 residues in the CDR3. As DNA, the CDR3 is TGCAGCGCACGGGAAGAGAACTCCAATGGCTACACCTTC. Residues: CSAREENSNGYTF. Full variable domain (rest looked up from reference TRBV29-1 and TRBJ1-2): SAVISQKPSRDICQRGTSLTIQCQVDSQVTMMFWYRQQPGQSLTLIATANQGSEATYESGFVIDKFPISRPNLTFSTLTVSNMSPEDSSIYLCSAREENSNGYTFGSGTRLTVV.

V usage is TRBV7-6 and J usage is TRBJ2-2; 7 bases are a match to TRBD1. The CDR3 is 17 amino acids. Germline trimming cut 2 bases from V and 2 bases from J; bases unmatched to any gene: 8. Germline assignment: CDR1 SGHVS and CDR2 FNYEAQ. Here the CDR3 reads CASSLILTGINTGELFF. The DNA of the CDR3 is TGTGCCAGCAGCTTAATTCTGACAGGGATAAACACCGGGGAGCTGTTTTTT.

V gene TRBV30 combines with J gene TRBJ2-7; the match to TRBD1 covers 7 bases. The germline V gene has CDR1 GTSNPN and CDR2 SVGIG (reference sequence). Germline trimming cut 2 bases from V and 5 bases from J; bases unmatched to any gene: 6. The CDR3 extends over 13 amino acids. The CDR3 DNA reads as TGTGCCTGGAGTACATCAGACAGGGACGAGCAGTACTTC. The encoded protein is CAWSTSDRDEQYF. Together with reference TRBV30 and TRBJ2-7, the CDR3 gives the full variable domain: SQTIHQWPATLVQPVGSPLSLECTVEGTSNPNLYWYRQAAGRGLQLLFYSVGIGQISSEVPQNLSASRPQDRQFILSSKKLLLSDSGFYLCAWSTSDRDEQYFGPGTRLTVT.

This clone was detected once. The J gene is TRBJ2-1, the V gene TRBV5-1; D unclear. The germline gives CDR1 SGHRS, CDR2 YFSETQ. The CDR3 consists of 12 residues. Trimming pared 4 bases from V and 4 bases from J, leaving 6 bases between. The CDR3 region is CASSPQYNEQFF. The CDR3 nucleotides read TGCGCCAGCAGCCCACAGTACAATGAGCAGTTCTTC.

This sequence joins TRBV30 and TRBJ1-1, with a possible D match to TRBD1 (6 bases). The CDR3 spans 15 residues. The V gene's germline CDR1 is GTSNPN and CDR2 SVGIG (reference sequence). V lost 5 bases, J lost 6 bases, and 22 bases lay in between. The CDR3, as DNA: TGTGCCTGGGAAACCGGAAACAGGGTTCGGGCTGAAGCTTTCTTT. This translates into CAWETGNRVRAEAFF. Full variable domain (rest looked up from reference TRBV30 and TRBJ1-1): SQTIHQWPATLVQPVGSPLSLECTVEGTSNPNLYWYRQAAGRGLQLLFYSVGIGQISSEVPQNLSASRPQDRQFILSSKKLLLSDSGFYLCAWETGNRVRAEAFFGQGTRLTVV.

This sequence joins TRBV28 and TRBJ2-5; TRBD2 matches at 12 bases. V gave up 3 bases and J gave up 5 bases; unmatched junction bases: 25. The CDR3 has 22 residues. Germline CDR1 is MDHEN and CDR2 is SYDVKM. CDR3 nucleotides: TGTGCCAGCAGTTTCCCTCCCCCATCGGCTAGCGGGAGGGGTTGGATAGGGGAGACCCAGTACTTC. Protein sequence: CASSFPPPSASGRGWIGETQYF.

The chain uses TRBV5-1 and TRBJ2-3; a weak D match, TRBD1 (6 bases). Germline CDR1 reads SGHRS; CDR2 reads YFSETQ. The germline V and J ends were trimmed by 4 bases and 2 bases, with 20 bases remaining between them. CDR3 length equals 17 residues. CDR3 sequence: CASSLDSPHIFTDTQYF. The CDR3 DNA follows: TGCGCCAGCAGCCTGGACAGCCCACATATCTTCACAGATACGCAGTATTTT. Looking up the rest from reference TRBV5-1 and TRBJ2-3 gives the full variable domain: KAGVTQTPRYLIKTRGQQVTLSCSPISGHRSVSWYQQTPGQGLQFLFEYFSETQRNKGNFPGRFSGRQFSNSRSEMNVSTLELGDSALYLCASSLDSPHIFTDTQYFGPGTRLTVL.

The chain recombines TRBV27 with TRBJ2-7; possible D gene TRBD2, 5 bases. V lost 6 bases, J lost 4 bases, and 19 bases lay in between. The V gene's germline CDR1 is MNHEY and CDR2 SMNVEV (reference sequence). The CDR3 loop spans 15 amino acids. DNA for the CDR3: TGTGCCAGCAGGTTTGGTGAAGGAGGTCGGTACGAGCAGTACTTC. Its protein product is CASRFGEGGRYEQYF.

This rearrangement joins TRBV4-1 to TRBJ1-2, with 8 bases matching TRBD1. V gave up 5 bases and J gave up 3 bases; unmatched junction bases: 5. The CDR3 runs 14 residues. Germline CDR1 reads MGHRA; CDR2 reads YSYEKL. The CDR3 sequence: CASSETGGHYGYTF. In DNA form, the CDR3 reads TGCGCCAGCAGCGAAACAGGGGGACACTATGGCTACACCTTC.

The chain combines TRBV25-1 with TRBJ2-2, with 7 bases fitting TRBD1. The CDR3 totals 14 residues. J gave up 5 bases and V 6 bases, and 6 bases lay outside the gene matches. Germline lookup yields CDR1 MGHDK and CDR2 SYGVNS. The CDR3 DNA reads as TGTGCCAGCAGACCAGGGGGTGGGACCGGGGAGCTGTTTTTT. The encoded protein is CASRPGGGTGELFF.

This clone has only a few counts. The chain joins TRBV10-3 to TRBJ1-1; the match to TRBD1 covers 8 bases. CDR3 length: 14 amino acids. The germline V gene has CDR1 ENHRY and CDR2 SYGVKD. The V segment lost 0 bases and the J segment 4 bases; nucleotides outside the gene matches: 1. This CDR3 is CAISESGQGTEAFF. CDR3 coding DNA: TGTGCCATCAGTGAGTCAGGACAGGGCACTGAAGCTTTCTTT.

The chain employs TRBV13 and TRBJ2-7; perhaps TRBD2 as D (6 bases). V lost 4 bases and J 4 bases, leaving 14 bases between the germline ends. CDR1 and CDR2 from the germline V gene are PRHDT and FYEKMQ (reference sequence). This CDR3 region has 14 residues. CDR3 in DNA: TGTGCCAGCAGCTCTATCACCGGGAGATACGAGCAGTACTTC. Its protein is CASSSITGRYEQYF.

The rearrangement uses TRBV6-5 and TRBJ2-1, with D unresolved. This CDR3 region has 13 residues. Per germline, CDR1 MNHEY and CDR2 SVGAGI. V was pared by 4 bases and J by 5 bases, with 9 bases between. The CDR3 protein is CASSFLRNNEQFF. In DNA form, the CDR3 reads TGTGCCAGCAGTTTCCTCAGAAACAATGAGCAGTTCTTC.

The rearrangement joins TRBV2 to TRBJ2-7; 7 bases line up with TRBD2. The CDR3 runs to 14 residues. The germline CDR1 and CDR2 sequences are SNHLY and FYNNEI. V lost 8 bases, J lost 3 bases, and 10 bases stayed unmatched. CDR3 region: CASAGEGNRYEQYF. DNA of the CDR3: TGTGCCAGCGCCGGGGAGGGGAACCGCTACGAGCAGTACTTC.

The chain has TRBV4-2 and TRBJ2-3; TRBD2 matches 10 bases. V lost 0 bases and J lost 2; bases outside the gene matches: 5. CDR1 is LGHNA, CDR2 YNFKEQ, per germline. There are 17 residues in the CDR3. DNA for the CDR3: TGTGCCAGCAGCCAAGACACCGGACTAGCGGCCACAGATACGCAGTATTTT. Translated, it gives CASSQDTGLAATDTQYF.

The chain recombines TRBV19 with TRBJ2-3; TRBD2 matches at 7 bases. Trimming cost V 6 bases and J 4 bases; bases outside gene matches: 4. This CDR3 contains 13 residues. CDR1 and CDR2 (germline): LNHDA, SQIVND (reference sequence). The CDR3 coding sequence is TGTGCCAGTAGAACTAGCGTCGCAGATACGCAGTATTTT. Translation: CASRTSVADTQYF.

The chain combines TRBV15 with TRBJ1-5, with 12 bases that match TRBD1. Trimming cost V 2 bases and J 5 bases; bases outside gene matches: 13. Germline assignment: CDR1 LNHNV and CDR2 YYDKDF (reference sequence). This CDR3 spans 19 amino acids. The DNA of the CDR3 is TGTGCCACCAGCAGACCCGAGGGCGGGACAGGGGGCTCCGATCAGCCCCAGCATTTT. Encoded protein: CATSRPEGGTGGSDQPQHF.

This chain's CDR3 is CASATGVRQPQHF. CDR3 in DNA: TGTGCCAGTGCTACAGGGGTAAGGCAGCCCCAGCATTTT. V is TRBV19 and J is TRBJ1-5; the match to TRBD1 covers 7 bases. With 8 bases clipped from V and 7 bases from J, the junction kept 8 bases outside the gene matches. Germline V gene data show CDR1 as LNHDA and CDR2 as SQIVND (reference sequence). The CDR3 has 13 amino acids.

This clone appeared a few times. This sequence joins TRBV7-6 and TRBJ2-6, with D unclear. V was shortened by 1 base and J by 0 bases, with 4 bases between the two germline ends. CDR3 length equals 15 residues. Germline CDR1 and CDR2: SGHVS and FNYEAQ. This CDR3 reads CASSLEPSGANVLTF. The DNA of the CDR3 is TGTGCCAGCAGCTTAGAGCCCTCTGGGGCCAACGTCCTGACTTTC.